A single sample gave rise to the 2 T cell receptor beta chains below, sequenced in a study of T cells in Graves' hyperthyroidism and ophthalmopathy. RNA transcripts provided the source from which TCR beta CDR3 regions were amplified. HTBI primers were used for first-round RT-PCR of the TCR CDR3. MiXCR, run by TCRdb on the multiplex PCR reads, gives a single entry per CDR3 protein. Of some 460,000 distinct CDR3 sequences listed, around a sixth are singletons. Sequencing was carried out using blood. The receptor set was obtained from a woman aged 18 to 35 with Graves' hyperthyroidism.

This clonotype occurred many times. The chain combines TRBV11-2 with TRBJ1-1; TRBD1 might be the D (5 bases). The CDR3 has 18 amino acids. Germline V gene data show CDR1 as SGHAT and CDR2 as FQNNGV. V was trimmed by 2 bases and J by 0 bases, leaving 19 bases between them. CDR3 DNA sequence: TGTGCCAGCAGCTTAAGGGGATATCCGGGGCCTATGAACACTGAAGCTTTCTTT. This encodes CASSLRGYPGPMNTEAFF.

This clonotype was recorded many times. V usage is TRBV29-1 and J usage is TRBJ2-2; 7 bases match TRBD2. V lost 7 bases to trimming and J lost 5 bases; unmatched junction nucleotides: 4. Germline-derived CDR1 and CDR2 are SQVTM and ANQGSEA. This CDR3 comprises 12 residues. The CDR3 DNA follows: TGCAGCGCCGAGCGGGGAACCGGGGAGCTGTTTTTT. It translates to CSAERGTGELFF.